This T cell receptor (beta chain) was profiled in a study of T cell repertoires in cytomegalovirus infection. Across the study: Public TCR beta signatures marked donors with CMV infection and the matching HLA.

Study-level results: Within the response measured ex vivo, HLA-C-restricted CMV-specific TCR beta clonotypes were dominant.

The CDR3 sequence is 18 residues long. Trimming removed 4 bases from V and 0 bases from J; junction bases left unmatched: 14. CDR1 and CDR2 (germline): SGHNT, YYREEE (reference sequence). TCRdb reanalysed the reads using MiXCR and keeps one entry per CDR3 protein. The table shows about 130,000 distinct CDR3 sequences, with roughly 25% occurring only once. This clonotype has more than one count but fewer than ten. Its target is unknown. The V call is TRBV5-4, the J call TRBJ1-2; 8 bases align to TRBD1. The specimen was PBMCs, sequenced either directly or after in vitro stimulation (not recorded which). This receptor was obtained from a human donor in good health (CMV status not recorded). Some clones in this sample may be carry-over from other donors' samples. The CDR3 nucleotides are TGTGCCAGCAGCCCGGGACAGGCGGACATAGTAACTAACTATGGCTACACCTTC. Translation gives CASSPGQADIVTNYGYTF.